The T cell receptor (beta chain) described here comes from a study of blood T cell repertoires in COVID-19. Study-wide context: Collection of acute and convalescent COVID-19 samples took place in the United States, Italy and Spain. Sources were T cells, B-cell-depleted T cells, or PBMCs; the material itself was cDNA or gDNA.

Trimming stripped 0 bases from V and 0 bases from J, with 6 bases between. The CDR3 runs to 15 residues. Germline CDR1 LGHDT, CDR2 YNNKEL (reference sequence). Seattle's enrolled individuals joined amid active infection and were then monitored longitudinally. In the original workflow: Amplification of reference gene primers provided the estimated nucleated cell counts. Generated by immunoSEQ multiplex PCR, the TCRdb table keeps only in-frame clones and is missing some. V, J and clone size are those of that table, while D and trimming were read from the DNA. This table holds roughly 240,000 clones, about 83% found once.

V is TRBV3-1 (or the pseudogene TRBV3-2) and J is TRBJ2-1; TRBD2 might be the D (5 bases). The TCR was taken from a woman over 75 with COVID-19, enrolled during active disease. The material sequenced was peripheral blood. The CDR3: CASSQDGVSYNEQFF. Written as DNA, the CDR3 is TGTGCCAGCAGCCAAGACGGGGTCTCCTACAATGAGCAGTTCTTC.